These 27 T cell receptor beta chains were all obtained from the same sample, sequenced in a study of T-cell memory formation after mild COVID-19. TCRdb reanalysed the 5' RACE reads using MiXCR and keeps one entry per CDR3 protein. The sample records fewer than 450,000 distinct CDR3 sequences, roughly 24% being singletons. The specimen sequenced was PBMCs or a T cell subset sorted from them (not recorded which). These receptors originate from an adult woman who had mild COVID-19 (a few samples of this study predate the infection). Cell type and time point are not known.

This clonotype was seen a few times. J is TRBJ1-3 and V is TRBV15, with TRBD1 matching over 7 bases. CDR1 and CDR2 (germline): LNHNV, YYDKDF (reference sequence). The CDR3 loop spans 16 amino acids. V lost 1 base, J lost 2 bases, and 5 bases stayed unmatched. DNA for the CDR3: TGTGCCACCAGCAGAGGTGGGACAGAAACTGGAAACACCATATATTTT. It specifies CATSRGGTETGNTIYF. The full variable domain, completed using reference TRBV15 and TRBJ1-3, is DAMVIQNPRYQVTQFGKPVTLSCSQTLNHNVMYWYQQKSSQAPKLLFHYYDKDFNNEADTPDNFQSRRPNTSFCFLDIRSPGLGDTAMYLCATSRGGTETGNTIYFGEGSWLTVV.

The CDR3 bases are TGCGCCAGCAGCCTGAACCCGGGACCGGGTAATGAGCAGTTCTTC. The encoded protein is CASSLNPGPGNEQFF. This chain connects TRBV5-1 to TRBJ2-1; D might be TRBD1 or TRBD2, each matching 5 bases. CDR1 SGHRS and CDR2 YFSETQ come from the germline V gene. The CDR3 sequence is 15 residues long. The ends were cut back, 4 bases at V and 7 bases at J, with 18 bases in the middle.

This clonotype was seen at least ten times. V gene TRBV24-1 combines with J gene TRBJ2-1; TRBD1 aligns across 8 bases. The junction had 12 bases not matched to a gene; V was cut back by 0 bases and J by 15 bases. The CDR3 is 15 amino acids. The germline V gene encodes CDR1 KGHDR and CDR2 SFDVKD. The CDR3 bases are TGTGCCACCAGTGATTTGAGGGGACAGGCGGAACAACTGTTCTTC. Translating it yields CATSDLRGQAEQLFF.

This clonotype was seen repeatedly, ten times or more. The chain combines TRBV29-1 with TRBJ2-1; 12 positions agree with TRBD1. V gave up 3 bases and J gave up 7 bases; unmatched junction bases: 10. The CDR3 loop spans 16 amino acids. Germline assignment: CDR1 SQVTM and CDR2 ANQGSEA. The CDR3 is CSVEGALGQGANEQFF. In nucleotides, the CDR3 is TGCAGCGTTGAGGGGGCCTTGGGACAGGGGGCTAATGAGCAGTTCTTC.

The J gene is TRBJ2-7, the V gene TRBV5-1; TRBD1 matches at 7 bases. The CDR3 is made up of 14 amino acids. The junction had 3 bases not matched to a gene; V was cut back by 3 bases and J by 0 bases. The germline V gene has CDR1 SGHRS and CDR2 YFSETQ. The CDR3 region is CASSSGQSSYEQYF. The CDR3 DNA reads TGCGCCAGCAGCTCGGGACAGTCCTCCTACGAGCAGTACTTC.

The chain employs TRBV20-1 and TRBJ2-7; 16 bases match TRBD2. Germline V gene data show CDR1 as DFQATT and CDR2 as SNEGSKA (reference sequence). V trimming: 6 bases; J trimming: 7 bases; junction bases outside the gene matches: 9. CDR3 length equals 15 residues. For the CDR3, the DNA is TGCAGTGCCCCCGGGACTAGCGGGGGGGCAGGGGAGCAGTACGTC. It yields the protein CSAPGTSGGAGEQYV.

The chain is built from TRBV5-1 and TRBJ1-1; D is uncertain. With 4 bases removed from V and 6 bases from J, the gap between germline ends came to 19 bases. Germline values: CDR1 SGHRS, CDR2 YFSETQ. This CDR3 has 15 amino acids. CDR3 amino acids: CASSPGRSPIPEAFF. The CDR3 DNA is TGCGCCAGCAGCCCAGGACGGTCTCCCATACCTGAAGCTTTCTTT.

The V call is TRBV12-3 or TRBV12-4, the J call TRBJ2-4; 16 bases agree with TRBD2. There are 20 residues in the CDR3. J gave up 1 base and V 6 bases, and 12 bases lay outside the gene matches. This CDR3 reads CASSLYVGLAGGLAKNIQYF. CDR3 nucleotides: TGTGCCAGCAGCCTTTATGTGGGACTAGCGGGAGGGCTCGCCAAAAACATTCAGTACTTC.

This rearrangement joins TRBV29-1 to TRBJ2-1; D is perhaps TRBD2 (6 bases). The germline gives CDR1 SQVTM, CDR2 ANQGSEA. CDR3 length: 14 amino acids. V dropped 6 bases and J dropped 0 bases, with 12 bases sitting between them. Here the CDR3 reads CSVSRGSSYNEQFF. Here the CDR3 DNA reads TGCAGCGTCTCACGGGGGAGCTCCTACAATGAGCAGTTCTTC.

This clonotype was detected a few times. The rearrangement uses TRBV4-2 and TRBJ2-5; 8 bases align to TRBD2. The CDR3 spans 14 residues. Germline values: CDR1 LGHNA, CDR2 YNFKEQ. Trimming at V came to 1 base and at J to 5 bases, leaving 3 bases not matched to a gene. The CDR3: CASSQAGGAETQYF. The CDR3 bases are TGTGCCAGCAGCCAAGCGGGAGGGGCGGAGACCCAGTACTTC.

The genes are TRBV10-3 and TRBJ1-5, with D unclear. Germline values: CDR1 ENHRY, CDR2 SYGVKD. This CDR3 has 13 amino acids. Trimming pared 10 bases from V and 7 bases from J, leaving 17 bases between. DNA of the CDR3: TGTGCCACCAAGGGCCAGGCGGGCCAGCCCCAGCATTTT. Its translation: CATKGQAGQPQHF.

The chain recombines TRBV4-2 with TRBJ2-1; D is undetermined. Germline values: CDR1 LGHNA, CDR2 YNFKEQ. This CDR3 is built from 13 residues. Trimming pared 0 bases from V and 10 bases from J, leaving 10 bases between. For the CDR3, the DNA is TGTGCCAGCAGCCAAGAGGGCTCCCACGAGCAGTTCTTC. Translation: CASSQEGSHEQFF.

This clonotype was seen a handful of times. This chain joins TRBV7-7 and TRBJ2-3, with 7 bases aligning to TRBD2. CDR1 and CDR2 (germline): SSHAT, FNYEAQ (reference sequence). J lost 3 bases, V lost 4 bases, and 7 bases had no gene match. CDR3 length: 15 residues. The CDR3 DNA reads as TGTGCCAGCAGCTCTGCAGCGGGGTTGACAGATACGCAGTATTTT. Its protein is CASSSAAGLTDTQYF.

This chain links TRBV4-1 with TRBJ1-1, with 7 bases fitting TRBD1. The trim removed 4 bases at V and 1 base at J, leaving 6 bases unmatched. This CDR3 contains 15 residues. Per germline, CDR1 MGHRA and CDR2 YSYEKL. Here the CDR3 reads CASSRVGTENTEAFF. As DNA, the CDR3 is TGCGCCAGCAGCCGGGTAGGGACAGAGAACACTGAAGCTTTCTTT.

CDR3 bases: TGCAGCGTTGCTAATCGGCCCCTTAACTATGGCTACACCTTC. Its protein product is CSVANRPLNYGYTF. The chain carries TRBV29-1 and TRBJ1-2; D ambiguous. V dropped 4 bases and J dropped 1 base, with 13 bases sitting between them. CDR1 and CDR2 from the germline V gene are SQVTM and ANQGSEA. CDR3 length equals 14 residues.

This clonotype showed up just a few times. The J gene is TRBJ2-7, the V gene TRBV10-3; D is unclear. CDR3 length: 13 residues. The germline V and J ends were trimmed by 0 bases and 3 bases, with 6 bases remaining between them. CDR1 and CDR2 from the germline V gene are ENHRY and SYGVKD. The CDR3 loop reads CAISESTYYEQYF. Written as DNA, the CDR3 is TGTGCCATCAGTGAGTCTACGTACTACGAGCAGTACTTC.

This clonotype appeared a few times. The rearrangement links TRBV12-3 or TRBV12-4 to TRBJ2-2; D is unclear. The CDR3 spans 12 residues. V was pared by 1 base and J by 8 bases, with 5 bases between. CDR3: CASSLGRGELFF. The CDR3 DNA is TGTGCCAGCAGTTTAGGCCGAGGGGAGCTGTTTTTT.

The gene calls are TRBV24-1 and TRBJ2-1; 11 positions agree with TRBD2. The CDR3 has 15 residues. Germline CDR1 KGHDR, CDR2 SFDVKD. Unmatched junction bases numbered 7, after V lost 5 bases and J lost 8 bases. The CDR3 sequence is CATSASGGLNDEQFF. The DNA for the CDR3 is TGTGCCACCAGTGCTAGCGGGGGGTTGAACGATGAGCAGTTCTTC.

The chain carries TRBV2 and TRBJ2-3; D remains unclear. V was trimmed by 7 bases and J by 2 bases, leaving 10 bases between them. Germline loops: CDR1 SNHLY, CDR2 FYNNEI. The CDR3 is 13 amino acids. In DNA form, the CDR3 reads TGTGCCAGCATAGCCCCTTCCACAGATACGCAGTATTTT. Amino acid sequence: CASIAPSTDTQYF.

V and J are TRBV7-8 and TRBJ1-6; D remains unclear. Per germline, CDR1 SGHVS and CDR2 FQNEAQ. Deletions cut 0 bases from V and 5 bases from J, with 8 bases between. The CDR3 contains 15 residues. CDR3 DNA sequence: TGTGCCAGCAGCTTAGCGGCAGGCGATAATTCACCCCTCCACTTT. Its translation is CASSLAAGDNSPLHF.

There are a few counts of this clonotype. The V and J genes are TRBV30 and TRBJ2-7; D call uncertain. Germline V gene sequence: CDR1 GTSNPN, CDR2 SVGIG (reference sequence). The CDR3 has 11 residues. The V and J ends lost 2 bases and 5 bases respectively, with 7 bases between them. The CDR3 nucleotides are TGTGCCTGGAGTCTGAAGGACGAGCAGTACTTC. As protein: CAWSLKDEQYF.

This chain joins TRBV5-6 and TRBJ1-1, with a tentative D call TRBD1 (5 bases). V dropped 3 bases and J dropped 2 bases, with 11 bases sitting between them. The V gene's germline CDR1 is SGHDT and CDR2 YYEEEE. The CDR3 spans 14 residues. The DNA of the CDR3 is TGTGCCAGCAGCTGGGTCAGGGTTAACACTGAAGCTTTCTTT. It encodes CASSWVRVNTEAFF. The full variable domain, rest sourced from reference TRBV5-6 and TRBJ1-1, is DAGVTQSPTHLIKTRGQQVTLRCSPKSGHDTVSWYQQALGQGPQFIFQYYEEEERQRGNFPDRFSGHQFPNYSSELNVNALLLGDSALYLCASSWVRVNTEAFFGQGTRLTVV.

This clonotype was detected only a few times. This chain joins TRBV12-3 or TRBV12-4 and TRBJ2-2, with 10 bases aligning to TRBD2. This CDR3 has 15 residues. The ends lost 2 bases at V and 6 bases at J; junction bases unmatched: 3. The CDR3 DNA is TGTGCCAGCAGTTTACGGCTAGCGGGGGCCGGGGAGCTGTTTTTT. Amino acid sequence: CASSLRLAGAGELFF.

V gene TRBV2 combines with J gene TRBJ2-5; no clear D gene. The CDR3 loop spans 11 amino acids. V dropped 3 bases and J dropped 9 bases, with 8 bases sitting between them. The germline V gene encodes CDR1 SNHLY and CDR2 FYNNEI. The DNA of the CDR3 is TGTGCCAGCAGTGACCACCGGCCCCAGTACTTC. Translated, it gives CASSDHRPQYF.

The CDR3 here is CASSDGDRDEKLFF. The CDR3 DNA follows: TGTGCCAGCAGTGATGGGGACAGGGATGAAAAACTGTTTTTT. The chain is built from TRBV25-1 and TRBJ1-4; TRBD1 matches at 9 bases. CDR3 length: 14 amino acids. V lost 3 bases and J lost 6; bases outside the gene matches: 2. Per the germline V gene, CDR1 is MGHDK and CDR2 is SYGVNS.

This chain connects TRBV2 to TRBJ1-4, with D hard to call. The ends were cut back, 1 base at V and 4 bases at J, with 10 bases in the middle. CDR3 size: 15 residues. From germline, CDR1 is SNHLY and CDR2 FYNNEI. The DNA for the CDR3 is TGTGCCAGCAGTGAAGGTCCCCGGGGTAATGAAAAACTGTTTTTT. Translation gives CASSEGPRGNEKLFF.

J is TRBJ1-2 and V is TRBV5-1; a weak D match, TRBD1 (6 bases). Per germline, CDR1 SGHRS and CDR2 YFSETQ. Trimming shortened V by 4 bases and J by 2 bases, and 15 bases separated the two germline ends. The CDR3 spans 15 residues. CDR3 sequence (DNA): TGCGCCAGCAGCGCGAGATCCGGGACAAACTATGGCTACACCTTC. It specifies CASSARSGTNYGYTF.